This T cell receptor (beta chain) stems from a study of T cells in Graves' hyperthyroidism and ophthalmopathy. TCR beta CDR3 regions were amplified from RNA transcripts. Carried out on the TCR CDR3, a first-round RT-PCR used the HTBI primer set. Each CDR3 protein is one row after TCRdb ran MiXCR on the multiplex PCR reads. The table shows roughly 200,000 distinct CDR3 sequences, with around 16% occurring only once. This clonotype has a count of ten or more. The V end lost 5 bases, the J end lost 1 base, and 11 bases lay between the germline ends. The CDR3 runs to 14 residues. The germline V gene encodes CDR1 SGHTA and CDR2 FQGNSA.

Sequenced: blood. The chain links TRBV7-2 to TRBJ2-5; weak D call: TRBD1 (6 bases). The receptor was isolated from a man in his forties with Graves' hyperthyroidism. The CDR3 loop is CASSEQGRQETQYF. In DNA form, the CDR3 reads TGTGCCAGCAGCGAACAGGGCCGCCAAGAGACCCAGTACTTC. The variable domain in full, with the rest retrieved from reference TRBV7-2 and TRBJ2-5, is GAGVSQSPSNKVTEKGKDVELRCDPISGHTALYWYRQSLGQGLEFLIYFQGNSAPDKSGLPSDRFSAERTGGSVSTLTIQRTQQEDSAVYLCASSEQGRQETQYFGPGTRLLVL.